This T cell receptor (beta chain) is from a study of T cell responses to AZD1222 COVID-19 vaccine. Measured with immunoSEQ multiplex PCR; TCRdb has only the in-frame clones, and not every one. The sample consists of roughly 120,000 clones, approximately 85% of them appearing once. V was pared by 3 bases and J by 5 bases, with 5 bases between. This CDR3 comprises 12 residues. Germline V gene sequence: CDR1 LNHDA, CDR2 SQIVND (reference sequence). The starting material was peripheral blood, obtained on day 0 of AZD1222 vaccination. The receptor was isolated from an adult in good health. This chain connects TRBV19 to TRBJ2-1; D is unresolved. This CDR3 is CASSIPNNEQFF. CDR3 DNA sequence: TGTGCCAGTAGTATTCCAAACAATGAGCAGTTCTTC.